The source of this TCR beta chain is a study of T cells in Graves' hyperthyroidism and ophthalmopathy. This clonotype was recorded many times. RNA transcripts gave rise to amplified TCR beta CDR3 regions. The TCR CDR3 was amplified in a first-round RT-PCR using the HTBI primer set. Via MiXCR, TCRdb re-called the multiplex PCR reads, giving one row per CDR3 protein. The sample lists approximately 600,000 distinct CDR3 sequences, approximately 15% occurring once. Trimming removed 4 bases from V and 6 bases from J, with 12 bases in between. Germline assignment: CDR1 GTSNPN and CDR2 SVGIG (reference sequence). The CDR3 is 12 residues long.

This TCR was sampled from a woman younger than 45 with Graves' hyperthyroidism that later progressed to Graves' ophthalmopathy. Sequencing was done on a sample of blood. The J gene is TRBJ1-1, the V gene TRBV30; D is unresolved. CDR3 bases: TGTGCCTGGAACGGCCCTTACCCTGAAGCTTTCTTT. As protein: CAWNGPYPEAFF.